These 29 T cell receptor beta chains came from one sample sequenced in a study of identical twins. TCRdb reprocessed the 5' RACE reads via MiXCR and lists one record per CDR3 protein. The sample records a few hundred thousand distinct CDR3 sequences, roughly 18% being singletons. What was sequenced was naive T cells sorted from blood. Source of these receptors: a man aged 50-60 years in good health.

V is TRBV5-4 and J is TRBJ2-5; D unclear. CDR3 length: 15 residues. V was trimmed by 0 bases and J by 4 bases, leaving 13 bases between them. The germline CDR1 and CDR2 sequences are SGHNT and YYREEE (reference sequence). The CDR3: CASSLGHLLGETQYF. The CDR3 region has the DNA TGTGCCAGCAGCTTGGGCCACCTCTTGGGAGAGACCCAGTACTTC.

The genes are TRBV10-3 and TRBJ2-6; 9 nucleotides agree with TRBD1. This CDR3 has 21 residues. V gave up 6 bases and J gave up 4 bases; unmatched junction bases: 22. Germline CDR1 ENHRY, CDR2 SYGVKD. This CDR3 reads CAISSTGGSALTGLGANVLTF. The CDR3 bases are TGTGCCATCAGCTCAACAGGGGGCTCGGCTCTTACTGGATTGGGGGCCAACGTCCTGACTTTC.

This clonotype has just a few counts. CDR3 amino acids: CATSVRGPEQFF. CDR3 DNA sequence: TGTGCCACCAGTGTCAGGGGCCCTGAGCAGTTCTTC. The chain employs TRBV24-1 and TRBJ2-1; D perhaps matches TRBD1 (6 bases). The germline V and J ends were trimmed by 5 bases and 9 bases, with 10 bases remaining between them. Germline V gene lookup returns CDR1 KGHDR and CDR2 SFDVKD. The CDR3 has 12 amino acids.

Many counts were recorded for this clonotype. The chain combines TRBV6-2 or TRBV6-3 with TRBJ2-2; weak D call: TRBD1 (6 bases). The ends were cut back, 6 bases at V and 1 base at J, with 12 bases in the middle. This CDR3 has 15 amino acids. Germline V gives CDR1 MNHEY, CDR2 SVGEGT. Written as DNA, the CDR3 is TGTGCCAGCAGCCCCCCGGGACAGAACACCGGGGAGCTGTTTTTT. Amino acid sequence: CASSPPGQNTGELFF.

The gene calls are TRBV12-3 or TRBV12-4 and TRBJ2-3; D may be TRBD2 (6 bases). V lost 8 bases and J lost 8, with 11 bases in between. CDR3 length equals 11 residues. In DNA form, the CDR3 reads TGTGCCAGCGGCCCCGGGGGTACGCAGTATTTT. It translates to CASGPGGTQYF.

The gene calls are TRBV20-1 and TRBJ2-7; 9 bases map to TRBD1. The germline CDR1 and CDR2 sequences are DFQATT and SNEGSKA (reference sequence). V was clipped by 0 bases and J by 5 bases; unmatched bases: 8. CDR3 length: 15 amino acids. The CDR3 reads CSARDWGTGWNEQYF. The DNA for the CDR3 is TGCAGTGCTAGAGATTGGGGGACAGGGTGGAACGAGCAGTACTTC.

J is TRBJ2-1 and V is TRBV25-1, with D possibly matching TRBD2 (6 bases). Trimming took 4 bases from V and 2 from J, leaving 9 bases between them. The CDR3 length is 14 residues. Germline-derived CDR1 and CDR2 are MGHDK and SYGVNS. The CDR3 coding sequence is TGTGCCAGCAGTGGTAGCGGACCCTACAATGAGCAGTTCTTC. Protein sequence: CASSGSGPYNEQFF.

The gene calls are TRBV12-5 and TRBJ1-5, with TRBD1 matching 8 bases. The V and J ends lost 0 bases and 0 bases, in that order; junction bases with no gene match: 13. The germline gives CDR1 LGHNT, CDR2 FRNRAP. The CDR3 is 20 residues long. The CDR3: CASGLVGYDRGPYSNQPQHF. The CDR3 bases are TGTGCTAGTGGTTTGGTAGGCTACGACAGGGGACCCTATAGCAATCAGCCCCAGCATTTT.

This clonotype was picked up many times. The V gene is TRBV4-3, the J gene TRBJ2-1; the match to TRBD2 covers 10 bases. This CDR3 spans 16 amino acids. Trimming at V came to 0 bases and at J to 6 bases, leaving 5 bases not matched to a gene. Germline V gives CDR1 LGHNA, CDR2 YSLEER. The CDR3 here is CASSQESSGGANEQFF. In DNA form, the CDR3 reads TGCGCCAGCAGCCAAGAATCAAGCGGGGGGGCCAATGAGCAGTTCTTC.

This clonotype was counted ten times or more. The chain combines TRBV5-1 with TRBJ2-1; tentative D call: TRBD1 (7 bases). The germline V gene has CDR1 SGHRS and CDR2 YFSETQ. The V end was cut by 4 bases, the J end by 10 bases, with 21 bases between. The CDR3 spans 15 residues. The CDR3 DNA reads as TGCGCCAGCAGCCTAACAGGGGAGGAAATAAGGGAGCAGTTCTTC. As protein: CASSLTGEEIREQFF. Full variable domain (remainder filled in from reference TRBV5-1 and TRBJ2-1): KAGVTQTPRYLIKTRGQQVTLSCSPISGHRSVSWYQQTPGQGLQFLFEYFSETQRNKGNFPGRFSGRQFSNSRSEMNVSTLELGDSALYLCASSLTGEEIREQFFGPGTRLTVL.

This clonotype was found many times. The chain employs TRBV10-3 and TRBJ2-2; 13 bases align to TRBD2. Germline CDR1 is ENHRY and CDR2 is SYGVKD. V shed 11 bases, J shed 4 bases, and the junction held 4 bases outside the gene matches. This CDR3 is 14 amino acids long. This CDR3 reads CALRLAGGTGELFF. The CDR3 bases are TGTGCCCTCCGACTAGCGGGAGGCACCGGGGAGCTGTTTTTT.

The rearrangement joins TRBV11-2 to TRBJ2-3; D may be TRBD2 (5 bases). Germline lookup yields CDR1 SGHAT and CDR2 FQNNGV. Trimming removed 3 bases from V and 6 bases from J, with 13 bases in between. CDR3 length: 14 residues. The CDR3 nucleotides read TGTGCCAGCAGCTTCGCGGGTGGGCCCGATACGCAGTATTTT. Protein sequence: CASSFAGGPDTQYF.

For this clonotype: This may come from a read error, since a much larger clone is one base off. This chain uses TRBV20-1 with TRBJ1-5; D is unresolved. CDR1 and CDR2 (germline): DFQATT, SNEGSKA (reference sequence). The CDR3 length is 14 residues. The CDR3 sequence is CGAIRGYSNQPQHF. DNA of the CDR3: TGCGGTGCTATCCGGGGATATAGCAATCAGCCCCAGCATTTT.

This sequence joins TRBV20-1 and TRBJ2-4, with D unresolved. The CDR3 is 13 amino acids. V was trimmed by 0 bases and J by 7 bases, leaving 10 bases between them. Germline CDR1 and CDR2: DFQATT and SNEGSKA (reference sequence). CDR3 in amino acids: CSARDLDPNIQYF. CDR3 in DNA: TGCAGTGCTAGAGATCTCGACCCCAACATTCAGTACTTC.

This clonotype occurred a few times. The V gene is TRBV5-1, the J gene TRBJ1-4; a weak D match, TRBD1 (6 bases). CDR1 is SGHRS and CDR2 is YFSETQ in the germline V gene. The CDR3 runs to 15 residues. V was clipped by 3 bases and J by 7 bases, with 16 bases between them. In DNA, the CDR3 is TGCGCCAGCAGCTGGAGGGGGGGCATGGGTGAAAAACTGTTTTTT. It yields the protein CASSWRGGMGEKLFF.

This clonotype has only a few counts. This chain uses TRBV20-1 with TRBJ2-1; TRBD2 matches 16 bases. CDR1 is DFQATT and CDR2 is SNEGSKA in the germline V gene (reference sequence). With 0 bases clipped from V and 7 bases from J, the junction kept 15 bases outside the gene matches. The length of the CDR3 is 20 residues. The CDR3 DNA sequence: TGCAGTGCTAGAGAGGGGGGACTAGCGGGAGGGCTCTCCCTGGGGAATGAGCAGTTCTTC. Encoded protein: CSAREGGLAGGLSLGNEQFF.

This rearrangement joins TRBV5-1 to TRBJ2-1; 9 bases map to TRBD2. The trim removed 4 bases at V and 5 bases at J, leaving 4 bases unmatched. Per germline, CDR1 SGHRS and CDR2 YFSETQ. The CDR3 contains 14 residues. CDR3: CASSSSGRNNEQFF. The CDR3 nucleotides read TGCGCCAGCAGCAGTAGCGGGAGAAACAATGAGCAGTTCTTC.

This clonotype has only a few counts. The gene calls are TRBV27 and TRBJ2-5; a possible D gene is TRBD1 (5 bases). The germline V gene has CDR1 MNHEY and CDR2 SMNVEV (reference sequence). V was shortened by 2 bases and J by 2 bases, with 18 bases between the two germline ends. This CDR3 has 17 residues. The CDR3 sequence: CASSLRTSWYRQETQYF. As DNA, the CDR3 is TGTGCCAGCAGTTTAAGGACCTCCTGGTACAGGCAAGAGACCCAGTACTTC.

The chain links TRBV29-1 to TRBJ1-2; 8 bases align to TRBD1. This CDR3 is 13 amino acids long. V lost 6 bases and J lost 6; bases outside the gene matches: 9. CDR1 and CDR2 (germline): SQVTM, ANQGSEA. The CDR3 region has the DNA TGCAGCGTAGCAGGGGGCCTGATAGATGGCTACACCTTC. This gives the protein CSVAGGLIDGYTF.

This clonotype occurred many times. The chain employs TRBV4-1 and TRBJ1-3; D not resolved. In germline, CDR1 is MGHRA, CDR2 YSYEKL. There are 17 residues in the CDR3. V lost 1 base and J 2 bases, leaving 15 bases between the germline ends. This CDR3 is CASSQVGKGRTGNTIYF. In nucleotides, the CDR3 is TGCGCCAGCAGCCAAGTTGGAAAGGGTCGAACTGGAAACACCATATATTTT.

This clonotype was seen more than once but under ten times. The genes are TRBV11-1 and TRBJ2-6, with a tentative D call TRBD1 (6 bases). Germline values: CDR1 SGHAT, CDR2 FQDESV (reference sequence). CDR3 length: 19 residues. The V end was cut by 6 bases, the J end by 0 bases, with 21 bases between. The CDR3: CASRFRGQKRSSGANVLTF. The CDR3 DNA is TGTGCCAGCAGATTCAGGGGACAAAAAAGATCCTCTGGGGCCAACGTCCTGACTTTC.

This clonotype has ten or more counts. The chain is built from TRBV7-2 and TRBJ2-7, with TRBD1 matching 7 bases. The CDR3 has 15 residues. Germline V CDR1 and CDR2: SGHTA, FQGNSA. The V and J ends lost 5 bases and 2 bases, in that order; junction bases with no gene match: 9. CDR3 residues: CASSDQRQGAYEQYF. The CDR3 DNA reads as TGTGCCAGCAGCGACCAAAGACAGGGAGCCTACGAGCAGTACTTC.

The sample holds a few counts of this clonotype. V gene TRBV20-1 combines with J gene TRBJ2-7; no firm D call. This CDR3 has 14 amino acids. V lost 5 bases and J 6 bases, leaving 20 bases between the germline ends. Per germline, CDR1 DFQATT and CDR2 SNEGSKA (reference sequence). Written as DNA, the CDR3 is TGCAGTGCTCCCGGCTACCCCCAAGAGGTCGAGCAGTACTTC. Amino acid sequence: CSAPGYPQEVEQYF.

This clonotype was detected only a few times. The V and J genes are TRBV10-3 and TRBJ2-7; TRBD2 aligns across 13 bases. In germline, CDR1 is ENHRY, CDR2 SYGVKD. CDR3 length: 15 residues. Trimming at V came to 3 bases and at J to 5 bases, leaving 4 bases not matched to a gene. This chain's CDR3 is CAISDRTSGGNEQYF. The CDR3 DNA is TGTGCCATCAGTGACCGGACTAGCGGGGGTAACGAGCAGTACTTC.

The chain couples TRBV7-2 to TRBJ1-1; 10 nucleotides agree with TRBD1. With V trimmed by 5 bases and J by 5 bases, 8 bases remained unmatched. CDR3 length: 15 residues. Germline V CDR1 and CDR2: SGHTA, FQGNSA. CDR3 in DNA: TGTGCCAGCAGCCTGCGACAGGGGGCGGGTACTGAAGCTTTCTTT. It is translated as CASSLRQGAGTEAFF.

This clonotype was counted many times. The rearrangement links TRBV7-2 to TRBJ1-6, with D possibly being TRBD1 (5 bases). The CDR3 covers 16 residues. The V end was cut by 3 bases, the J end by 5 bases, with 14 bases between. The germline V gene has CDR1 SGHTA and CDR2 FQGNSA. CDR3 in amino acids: CASSLVGGVNNSPLHF. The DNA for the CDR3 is TGTGCCAGCAGCTTGGTCGGGGGGGTCAATAATTCACCCCTCCACTTT.

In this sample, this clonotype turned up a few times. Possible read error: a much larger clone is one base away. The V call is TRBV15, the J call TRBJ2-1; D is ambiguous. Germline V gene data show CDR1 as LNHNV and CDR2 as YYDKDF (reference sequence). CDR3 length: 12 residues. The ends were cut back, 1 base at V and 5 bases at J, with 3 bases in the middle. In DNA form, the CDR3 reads TGTGCCACCAGCAGAGCAAACAATGAGCAGTTCTTC. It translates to CATSRANNEQFF.

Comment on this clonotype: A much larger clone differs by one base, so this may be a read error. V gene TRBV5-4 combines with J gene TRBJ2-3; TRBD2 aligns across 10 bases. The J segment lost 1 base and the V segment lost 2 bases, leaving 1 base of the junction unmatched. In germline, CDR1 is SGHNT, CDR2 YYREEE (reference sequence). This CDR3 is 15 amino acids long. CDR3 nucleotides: TGTGCCAGCAGCTTCGGACTAGCGGGCACAGATACGCAGTATTTT. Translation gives CASSFGLAGTDTQYF.

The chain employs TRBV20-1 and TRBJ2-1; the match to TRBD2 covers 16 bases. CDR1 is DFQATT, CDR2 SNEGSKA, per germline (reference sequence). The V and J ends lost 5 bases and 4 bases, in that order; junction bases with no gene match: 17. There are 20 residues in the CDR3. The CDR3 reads CSALSPGLAGGSGAYNEQFF. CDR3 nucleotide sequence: TGCAGTGCTCTCTCTCCGGGACTAGCGGGAGGGTCCGGGGCTTACAATGAGCAGTTCTTC.